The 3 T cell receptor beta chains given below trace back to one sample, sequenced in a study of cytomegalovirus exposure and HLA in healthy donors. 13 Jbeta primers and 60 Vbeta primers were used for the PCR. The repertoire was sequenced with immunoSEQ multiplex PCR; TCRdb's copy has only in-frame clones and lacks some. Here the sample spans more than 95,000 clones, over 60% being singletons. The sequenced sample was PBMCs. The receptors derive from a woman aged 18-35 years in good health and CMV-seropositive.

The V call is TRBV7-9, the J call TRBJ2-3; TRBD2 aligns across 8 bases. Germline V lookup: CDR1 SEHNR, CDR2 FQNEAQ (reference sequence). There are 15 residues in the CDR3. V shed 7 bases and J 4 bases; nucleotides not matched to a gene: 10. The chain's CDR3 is CASTISREVADTQYF. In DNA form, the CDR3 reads TGTGCCAGCACCATCTCGCGGGAGGTGGCAGATACGCAGTATTTT.

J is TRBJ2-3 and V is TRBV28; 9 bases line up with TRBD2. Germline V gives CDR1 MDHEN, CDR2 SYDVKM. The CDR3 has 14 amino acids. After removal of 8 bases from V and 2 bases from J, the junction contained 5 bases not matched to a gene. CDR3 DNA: TGTGCCAGCGAGCTAGCGGGAATCACAGATACGCAGTATTTT. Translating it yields CASELAGITDTQYF.

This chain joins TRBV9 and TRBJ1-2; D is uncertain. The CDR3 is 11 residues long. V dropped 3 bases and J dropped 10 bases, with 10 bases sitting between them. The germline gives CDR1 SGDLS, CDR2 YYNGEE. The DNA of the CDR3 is TGTGCCAGCAGCGGGCCTTTCGACTACACCTTC. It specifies CASSGPFDYTF.